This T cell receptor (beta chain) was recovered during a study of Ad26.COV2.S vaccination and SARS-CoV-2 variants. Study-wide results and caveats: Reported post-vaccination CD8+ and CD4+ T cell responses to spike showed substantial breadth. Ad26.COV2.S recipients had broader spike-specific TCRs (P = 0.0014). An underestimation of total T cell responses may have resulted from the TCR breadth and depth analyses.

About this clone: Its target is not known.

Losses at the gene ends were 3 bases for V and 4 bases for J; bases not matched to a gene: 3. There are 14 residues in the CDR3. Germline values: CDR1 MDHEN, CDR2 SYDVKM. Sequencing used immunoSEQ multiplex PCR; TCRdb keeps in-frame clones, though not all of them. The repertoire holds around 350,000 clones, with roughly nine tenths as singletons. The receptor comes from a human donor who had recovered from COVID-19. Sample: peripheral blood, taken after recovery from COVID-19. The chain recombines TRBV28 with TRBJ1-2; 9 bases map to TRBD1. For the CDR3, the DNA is TGTGCCAGCAGTTTGGGACAGGGACCCTATGGCTACACCTTC. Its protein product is CASSLGQGPYGYTF.